The 25 T cell receptor beta chains below all came from one sample that was sequenced in a study of identical twins. TCRdb redid the calling of the 5' RACE reads with MiXCR, one entry per CDR3 protein. The sample includes 1.5 million or so distinct CDR3 sequences, around 29% of them seen just once. The specimen was cord blood. The origin of the receptors is a newborn girl in good health.

This chain links TRBV20-1 with TRBJ1-5, with D possibly TRBD1 on 5 matching bases. Germline loops: CDR1 DFQATT, CDR2 SNEGSKA (reference sequence). Trimming pared 0 bases from V and 9 bases from J, leaving 12 bases between. The CDR3 spans 13 residues. CDR3 nucleotides: TGCAGTGCTAGAGATGGGGCCAGGAGGCCCCAGCATTTT. The encoded protein is CSARDGARRPQHF.

This clonotype was seen a handful of times. This sequence joins TRBV5-5 and TRBJ1-4; 7 nucleotides match TRBD1. The CDR3 totals 15 residues. Looked up from germline, CDR1 is SGHKS and CDR2 is YYEKEE (reference sequence). V was clipped by 0 bases and J by 5 bases; unmatched bases: 4. The CDR3 DNA is TGTGCCAGCAGCTTGGTCGCGACAGGGAATGAAAAACTGTTTTTT. Protein sequence: CASSLVATGNEKLFF.

The chain has TRBV10-2 and TRBJ2-1; D uncertain. V was shortened by 5 bases and J by 10 bases, with 15 bases between the two germline ends. The CDR3 runs to 13 residues. CDR1 and CDR2 from the germline V gene are WSHSY and SAAADI. This CDR3 reads CASSSQGPGEQFF. The DNA of the CDR3 is TGCGCCAGCAGTTCCCAAGGGCCAGGCGAGCAGTTCTTC.

This clonotype was seen a handful of times. V and J are TRBV29-1 and TRBJ1-1; D is undetermined. Germline CDR1 and CDR2: SQVTM and ANQGSEA. Trimming took off 3 bases at V and 7 bases at J, with 24 bases between the two ends. CDR3 length equals 16 residues. The CDR3 protein is CSVDWGSGLVVGEAFF. DNA for the CDR3: TGCAGCGTTGATTGGGGTTCAGGATTGGTTGTCGGTGAAGCTTTCTTT.

J is TRBJ2-3 and V is TRBV20-1; weak D call: TRBD1 (5 bases). V was trimmed by 6 bases and J by 6 bases, leaving 10 bases between them. Germline V gives CDR1 DFQATT, CDR2 SNEGSKA (reference sequence). The CDR3 length is 11 residues. The CDR3 sequence: CSAAKGDTQYF. CDR3 coding DNA: TGCAGTGCAGCAAAGGGGGATACGCAGTATTTT.

The chain uses TRBV5-1 and TRBJ2-7, with D possibly matching TRBD2 (6 bases). V lost 5 bases, J lost 3 bases, and 12 bases lay in between. The CDR3 consists of 13 residues. The V gene's germline CDR1 is SGHRS and CDR2 YFSETQ. CDR3 residues: CASRSDGGYEQYF. In nucleotides, the CDR3 is TGCGCCAGCAGGTCGGACGGGGGCTACGAGCAGTACTTC.

A single count supports this clonotype. The gene calls are TRBV19 and TRBJ2-7, with D perhaps TRBD1 (5 bases). CDR3 length: 15 residues. The V and J ends lost 3 bases and 4 bases respectively, with 16 bases between them. Germline CDR1 and CDR2: LNHDA and SQIVND (reference sequence). CDR3 sequence reads: CASSMKQALGYEQYF. In DNA form, the CDR3 reads TGTGCCAGTAGTATGAAACAGGCCCTGGGTTACGAGCAGTACTTC.

The chain links TRBV12-3 or TRBV12-4 to TRBJ1-2; 9 positions match TRBD1. The CDR3 is 14 amino acids. Germline trimming cut 3 bases from V and 5 bases from J; bases unmatched to any gene: 4. The CDR3 sequence: CASSFTGQGYGYTF. The CDR3 nucleotides read TGTGCCAGCAGTTTTACGGGACAGGGATATGGCTACACCTTC.

V usage is TRBV5-1 and J usage is TRBJ2-1; TRBD2 matches at 11 bases. The CDR3 has 16 residues. With V trimmed by 4 bases and J by 8 bases, 11 bases remained unmatched. CDR1 and CDR2 from the germline V gene are SGHRS and YFSETQ. DNA for the CDR3: TGCGCCAGCAGCGTCAATAGCGGGAGGGCCAGGGATGAGCAGTTCTTC. Its protein is CASSVNSGRARDEQFF.

This clonotype was seen a handful of times. J is TRBJ2-1 and V is TRBV28; TRBD1 agrees at 7 bases. The CDR3 runs 16 residues. The junction had 10 bases not matched to a gene; V was cut back by 4 bases and J by 4 bases. Per germline, CDR1 MDHEN and CDR2 SYDVKM. CDR3 nucleotides: TGTGCCAGCAGTTCCCCCGGGACAGCTAATTACAATGAGCAGTTCTTC. Protein sequence: CASSSPGTANYNEQFF.

This clonotype has more than one count but fewer than ten. The V and J genes are TRBV7-2 and TRBJ2-4; D perhaps matches TRBD2 (7 bases). Trimming left V 0 bases short and J 8 bases short, with 14 bases between. From germline, CDR1 is SGHTA and CDR2 FQGNSA. The CDR3 loop spans 15 amino acids. CDR3 nucleotide sequence: TGTGCCAGCAGCTTAGCGAGCGGGACAAGGGACATTCAGTACTTC. It is translated as CASSLASGTRDIQYF.

On this clonotype: The junction shows a germline mismatch at one end, possibly a read error. As DNA, the CDR3 is TGTGCCAGCAGCTTCTCGAGTAGCCCCTCCCACGAGCAGTACTTC. Encoded protein: CASSFSSSPSHEQYF. The chain links TRBV11-2 to TRBJ2-4; D is undetermined. With the DNA end fitting TRBJ2-7 better, the J assignment may be wrong. Germline V gene data show CDR1 as SGHAT and CDR2 as FQNNGV. This CDR3 is built from 15 residues.

This clonotype was seen a handful of times. The chain couples TRBV25-1 to TRBJ1-6; no clear D. Deletions cut 5 bases from V and 8 bases from J, with 10 bases between. The CDR3 totals 13 residues. Germline V gene lookup returns CDR1 MGHDK and CDR2 SYGVNS. CDR3 loop: CASSRMQDSPLHF. CDR3 sequence (DNA): TGTGCCAGCAGTAGGATGCAGGATTCACCCCTCCACTTT.

The rearrangement uses TRBV4-2 and TRBJ1-4; 8 bases align to TRBD1. CDR1 is LGHNA, CDR2 YNFKEQ, per germline. This CDR3 has 15 amino acids. The ends lost 1 base at V and 7 bases at J; junction bases unmatched: 5. The CDR3 reads CASSQVWTGIEKLFF. Written as DNA, the CDR3 is TGTGCCAGCAGCCAAGTGTGGACAGGGATTGAAAAACTGTTTTTT.

This clonotype was observed a few times. The chain carries TRBV7-9 and TRBJ2-7; TRBD1 might be the D (5 bases). Germline values: CDR1 SEHNR, CDR2 FQNEAQ (reference sequence). This CDR3 contains 13 residues. V lost 3 bases and J 3 bases, leaving 9 bases between the germline ends. CDR3 nucleotide sequence: TGTGCCAGCAGCTTCATGCAGGGCTACGAGCAGTACTTC. Amino acids: CASSFMQGYEQYF.

CDR3 sequence: CASLTRTSGGDYNEQFF. Here the CDR3 DNA reads TGTGCCAGCCTTACTAGGACTAGCGGGGGGGATTACAATGAGCAGTTCTTC. The chain uses TRBV2 and TRBJ2-1; 15 bases match TRBD2. CDR1 is SNHLY and CDR2 is FYNNEI in the germline V gene. V shed 8 bases and J 4 bases; nucleotides not matched to a gene: 9. The CDR3 contains 17 residues.

This clonotype was seen a handful of times. The chain couples TRBV18 to TRBJ2-1, with 7 bases lining up with TRBD2. The CDR3 has 14 residues. From germline, CDR1 is KGHSH and CDR2 LQKENI. The V segment lost 3 bases and the J segment 5 bases; nucleotides outside the gene matches: 4. CDR3 region: CASSPLGGDNEQFF. In nucleotides, the CDR3 is TGTGCCAGCTCACCCCTGGGGGGGGACAATGAGCAGTTCTTC. Looking up the rest from reference TRBV18 and TRBJ2-1 gives the full variable domain: NAGVMQNPRHLVRRRGQEARLRCSPMKGHSHVYWYRQLPEEGLKFMVYLQKENIIDESGMPKERFSAEFPKEGPSILRIQQVVRGDSAAYFCASSPLGGDNEQFFGPGTRLTVL.

This clonotype occurred many times. The chain couples TRBV20-1 to TRBJ2-7; 7 bases are a match to TRBD1. V lost 4 bases to trimming and J lost 3 bases; unmatched junction nucleotides: 9. Per germline, CDR1 DFQATT and CDR2 SNEGSKA (reference sequence). The CDR3 loop spans 14 amino acids. The CDR3 DNA reads as TGCAGTGCTATGAGACAGGGTTTGAACTACGAGCAGTACTTC. This gives the protein CSAMRQGLNYEQYF.

This clonotype was detected only a few times. The chain joins TRBV6-5 to TRBJ2-1; D remains ambiguous. Germline V CDR1 and CDR2: MNHEY, SVGAGI. This CDR3 contains 15 residues. V gave up 6 bases and J gave up 0 bases, with 12 bases separating them. The CDR3 nucleotides are TGTGCCAGCAGCCTAAAGCAGAGCTCCTACAATGAGCAGTTCTTC. Translated, it gives CASSLKQSSYNEQFF.

There are a few counts of this clonotype. This chain connects TRBV6-1 to TRBJ2-3; D unclear. CDR1 is MNHNS and CDR2 is SASEGT in the germline V gene. Trimming left V 7 bases short and J 5 bases short, with 13 bases between. This CDR3 contains 13 residues. CDR3 sequence: CASNPAIRDTQYF. CDR3 bases: TGTGCCAGCAACCCCGCGATCAGAGATACGCAGTATTTT.

This clonotype was detected a few times. The chain has TRBV24-1 and TRBJ2-7; 9 nucleotides align to TRBD2. The V gene's germline CDR1 is KGHDR and CDR2 SFDVKD. Trimming at V came to 3 bases and at J to 4 bases, leaving 6 bases not matched to a gene. The length of the CDR3 is 15 residues. The CDR3 nucleotides are TGTGCCACCAGTGATCCAGCGGGAGGCAGATACGAGCAGTACTTC. Protein sequence: CATSDPAGGRYEQYF.

The V call is TRBV7-2, the J call TRBJ1-1, with a tentative D call TRBD1 (6 bases). The germline V gene encodes CDR1 SGHTA and CDR2 FQGNSA. This CDR3 has 15 amino acids. The ends were cut back, 5 bases at V and 5 bases at J, with 18 bases in the middle. The CDR3 loop is CASSPTQGIQTEAFF. The CDR3 nucleotides are TGTGCCAGCAGCCCCACCCAGGGGATTCAAACTGAAGCTTTCTTT.

Here the CDR3 reads CASSLGRWGQTFTDTQYF. The CDR3 nucleotides are TGTGCCAGCAGCTTAGGCCGGTGGGGACAGACCTTCACAGATACGCAGTATTTT. V usage is TRBV7-2 and J usage is TRBJ2-3, with 7 bases that match TRBD1. CDR3 size: 18 residues. J was trimmed by 2 bases and V by 1 base; bases with no gene match: 12. Per the germline V gene, CDR1 is SGHTA and CDR2 is FQGNSA. Full variable domain (remainder filled in from reference TRBV7-2 and TRBJ2-3): GAGVSQSPSNKVTEKGKDVELRCDPISGHTALYWYRQSLGQGLEFLIYFQGNSAPDKSGLPSDRFSAERTGGSVSTLTIQRTQQEDSAVYLCASSLGRWGQTFTDTQYFGPGTRLTVL.

This clonotype was picked up many times. The rearrangement links TRBV10-2 to TRBJ1-2; 8 bases are shared with TRBD1. This CDR3 is built from 13 residues. Germline CDR1 is WSHSY and CDR2 is SAAADI. The V segment lost 7 bases and the J segment 4 bases; nucleotides outside the gene matches: 5. The CDR3 nucleotides read TGCGCCAGCACCCGAGACAGGGGCTATGGCTACACCTTC. It yields the protein CASTRDRGYGYTF.

There are a few counts of this clonotype. This chain links TRBV25-1 with TRBJ1-5; D unclear. V was shortened by 2 bases and J by 0 bases, with 11 bases between the two germline ends. Germline V gives CDR1 MGHDK, CDR2 SYGVNS. This CDR3 is built from 16 residues. Here the CDR3 DNA reads TGTGCCAGCAGTGAAGCGGGGTCCAATAGCAATCAGCCCCAGCATTTT. This translates into CASSEAGSNSNQPQHF. Variable domain in full (rest from reference TRBV25-1 and TRBJ1-5): EADIYQTPRYLVIGTGKKITLECSQTMGHDKMYWYQQDPGMELHLIHYSYGVNSTEKGDLSSESTVSRIRTEHFPLTLESARPSHTSQYLCASSEAGSNSNQPQHFGDGTRLSIL.